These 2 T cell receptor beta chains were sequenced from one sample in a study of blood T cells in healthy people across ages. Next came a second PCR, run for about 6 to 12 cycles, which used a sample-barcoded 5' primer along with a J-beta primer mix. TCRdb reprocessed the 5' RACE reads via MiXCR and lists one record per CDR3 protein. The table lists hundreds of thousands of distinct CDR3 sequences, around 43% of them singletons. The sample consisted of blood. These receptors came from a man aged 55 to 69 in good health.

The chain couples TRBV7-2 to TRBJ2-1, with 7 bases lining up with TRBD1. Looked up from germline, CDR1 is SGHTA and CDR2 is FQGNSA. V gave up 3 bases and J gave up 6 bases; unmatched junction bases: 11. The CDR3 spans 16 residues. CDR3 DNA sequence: TGTGCCAGCAGCTTTCAATCCTGGGGACAGCTCAATGAGCAGTTCTTC. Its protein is CASSFQSWGQLNEQFF.

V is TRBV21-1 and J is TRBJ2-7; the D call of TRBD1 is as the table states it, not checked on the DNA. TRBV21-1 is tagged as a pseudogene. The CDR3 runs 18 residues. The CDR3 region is CASSKASAKQGAGYEQYF. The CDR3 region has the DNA TGTGCCAGCAGCAAAGCGTCGGCGAAACAGGGGGCGGGCTACGAGCAGTACTTC.